This TCR beta chain was identified during a study of technical replicates of blood from several donors. Sequenced by immunoSEQ multiplex PCR; TCRdb stores in-frame clones only, minus some. The data hold tens of thousands of clones, with 95% to 98% observed a single time. This CDR3 has 15 amino acids. The germline V and J ends were trimmed by 4 bases and 5 bases, with 15 bases remaining between them. Germline V gene lookup returns CDR1 SNHLY and CDR2 FYNNEI. The sequenced sample was T cells isolated from PBMCs. The chain is built from TRBV2 and TRBJ1-5; D perhaps matches TRBD1 (6 bases). The clonotype comes from a human donor in good health. CDR3 coding DNA: TGTGCCAGCAGTGCTACGACAGGACCCCATCAGCCCCAGCATTTT. It encodes CASSATTGPHQPQHF.